One and the same sample provided the 23 T cell receptor beta chains below, sequenced in a study of shared clonotypes between healthy human individuals. Generated by immunoSEQ multiplex PCR, the TCRdb table keeps only in-frame clones and is missing some. The sample has under 550,000 clones, about 96% seen once. Input material: naive CD4+ T cells sorted from blood. The sample's subset: CD45RA+ positively selected. These receptors all come from a woman in her twenties or thirties in good health.

V is TRBV30 and J is TRBJ1-2; D gene uncertain. This CDR3 spans 15 amino acids. Per the germline V gene, CDR1 is GTSNPN and CDR2 is SVGIG (reference sequence). V was cut by 7 bases and J by 0 bases, with 18 bases left in between. Here the CDR3 DNA reads TGTGCCTCCGCATCCGGCGCCGGGGCTAACTATGGCTACACCTTC. This gives the protein CASASGAGANYGYTF.

J is TRBJ2-5 and V is TRBV7-7; D may be TRBD2 (7 bases). The germline CDR1 and CDR2 sequences are SSHAT and FNYEAQ (reference sequence). This CDR3 is 15 amino acids long. The V end was cut by 5 bases, the J end by 2 bases, with 15 bases between. CDR3 sequence (DNA): TGTGCCAGCAGCCCGGGGGGCGGACTTCAAGAGACCCAGTACTTC. This codes for CASSPGGGLQETQYF.

As DNA, the CDR3 is TGTGCCAGCAGTTGGCATCGGCCTGGCGGACCACGGCATTACGAGCAGTACTTC. Translating it yields CASSWHRPGGPRHYEQYF. The V and J genes are TRBV27 and TRBJ2-7; D remains unclear. This CDR3 has 18 residues. Trimming removed 4 bases at V and 4 bases at J, with 26 bases between. Per the germline V gene, CDR1 is MNHEY and CDR2 is SMNVEV (reference sequence).

The V gene is TRBV28, the J gene TRBJ1-4, with D unresolved. The ends were cut back, 5 bases at V and 0 bases at J, with 10 bases in the middle. The length of the CDR3 is 15 residues. CDR1 is MDHEN, CDR2 SYDVKM, per germline. For the CDR3, the DNA is TGTGCCAGCAGTCCCCCACCGACAACTAATGAAAAACTGTTTTTT. It is translated as CASSPPPTTNEKLFF.

The gene calls are TRBV1 and TRBJ2-5; the table's D call TRBD1 went unverified against the DNA. The DNA end is more similar to TRBJ2-7, so the J call may be wrong. TRBV1 is tagged as a pseudogene. This CDR3 comprises 19 residues. The CDR3, as DNA: TGCACCAGCAGCCAAGATCAGGGACAGGACCTCGGGTTCTCCTACGAGCAGTACTTC. It is translated as CTSSQDQGQDLGFSYEQYF.

V usage is TRBV5-5 and J usage is TRBJ2-5; 8 positions match TRBD2. From germline, CDR1 is SGHKS and CDR2 YYEKEE (reference sequence). The CDR3 has 15 residues. The V segment lost 4 bases and the J segment 0 bases; nucleotides outside the gene matches: 5. The CDR3 nucleotides are TGTGCCAGCAGCGAGGCTAGCGGGTACCAAGAGACCCAGTACTTC. It translates to CASSEASGYQETQYF.

The chain joins TRBV5-1 to TRBJ2-5, with 10 bases matching TRBD2. The length of the CDR3 is 19 residues. V gave up 4 bases and J gave up 0 bases; unmatched junction bases: 15. Germline V gene lookup returns CDR1 SGHRS and CDR2 YFSETQ. CDR3 residues: CASSHPRAALAGNQETQYF. The DNA for the CDR3 is TGCGCCAGCAGCCACCCTAGGGCCGCACTAGCGGGAAACCAAGAGACCCAGTACTTC.

J is TRBJ1-1 and V is TRBV7-6; D is possibly TRBD1 (6 bases). The CDR3 loop spans 15 amino acids. CDR1 is SGHVS, CDR2 FNYEAQ, per germline. V lost 1 base, J lost 3 bases, and 12 bases lay in between. CDR3 in amino acids: CASSLDRVGHTEAFF. In DNA, the CDR3 is TGTGCCAGCAGCTTAGACAGGGTTGGGCACACTGAAGCTTTCTTT.

This chain uses TRBV11-2 with TRBJ2-2, with D uncertain. With 3 bases removed from V and 7 bases from J, the gap between germline ends came to 15 bases. CDR1 and CDR2 (germline): SGHAT, FQNNGV. The CDR3 runs to 15 residues. The CDR3 loop reads CASSLRTVDGGELFF. The CDR3 region has the DNA TGTGCCAGCAGCTTGAGGACGGTGGACGGCGGGGAGCTGTTTTTT.

The chain employs TRBV2 and TRBJ2-5; 9 positions match TRBD2. The length of the CDR3 is 15 residues. V was clipped by 6 bases and J by 5 bases; unmatched bases: 10. Germline CDR1 and CDR2: SNHLY and FYNNEI. The CDR3 nucleotides are TGTGCCAGCAGGAGACTAGCGGCCACCCGGGAGACCCAGTACTTC. It specifies CASRRLAATRETQYF.

In this sample, this clone turned up once. The DNA for the CDR3 is TGTGCCAGCAGCACACTCTACGAGCAGTACTTC. This sequence encodes CASSTLYEQYF. The genes are TRBV6-6 and TRBJ2-7; D uncertain. The CDR3 is 11 residues long. The germline V and J ends were trimmed by 6 bases and 3 bases, with 6 bases remaining between them. Germline loops: CDR1 MNHNY, CDR2 SVGAGI (reference sequence).

V gene TRBV6-5 combines with J gene TRBJ2-1; 10 bases are shared with TRBD2. This CDR3 has 15 amino acids. CDR1 and CDR2 (germline): MNHEY, SVGAGI. V was pared by 7 bases and J by 0 bases, with 3 bases of the junction left unmatched. CDR3 in amino acids: CASTTSGNSYNEQFF. The CDR3 nucleotides read TGTGCCAGCACCACTAGCGGGAACTCCTACAATGAGCAGTTCTTC.

V gene TRBV2 combines with J gene TRBJ2-2; D gene uncertain. The CDR3 is made up of 15 amino acids. CDR1 is SNHLY and CDR2 is FYNNEI in the germline V gene. V lost 7 bases and J lost 0, with 12 bases in between. CDR3 loop: CASKVDQTNTGELFF. The CDR3 DNA reads TGTGCCAGCAAGGTAGACCAGACGAACACCGGGGAGCTGTTTTTT. Using reference TRBV2 and TRBJ2-2 for the parts outside the CDR3, the full variable domain is EPEVTQTPSHQVTQMGQEVILRCVPISNHLYFYWYRQILGQKVEFLVSFYNNEISEKSEIFDDQFSVERPDGSNFTLKIRSTKLEDSAMYFCASKVDQTNTGELFFGEGSRLTVL.

The chain joins TRBV7-3 to TRBJ1-2; a weak D match, TRBD1 (5 bases). The germline V gene has CDR1 SGHTA and CDR2 FQGTGA. V shed 5 bases and J shed 6 bases, with 13 bases lying between them. This CDR3 is 13 amino acids long. The CDR3 region has the DNA TGTGCCAGCAGCACAGGCGGGGTCGATGGCTACACCTTC. Amino acid sequence: CASSTGGVDGYTF. Combining the CDR3 with reference TRBV7-3 and TRBJ1-2 gives the whole variable domain GAGVSQTPSNKVTEKGKYVELRCDPISGHTALYWYRQSLGQGPEFLIYFQGTGAADDSGLPNDRFFAVRPEGSVSTLKIQRTERGDSAVYLCASSTGGVDGYTFGSGTRLTVV.

V usage is TRBV28 and J usage is TRBJ2-7; TRBD1 agrees at 10 bases. Unmatched junction bases numbered 2, after V lost 8 bases and J lost 4 bases. This CDR3 is built from 12 residues. The V gene's germline CDR1 is MDHEN and CDR2 SYDVKM. The CDR3 DNA sequence: TGTGCCAGCGGGGACAGGGGATACGAGCAGTACTTC. It is translated as CASGDRGYEQYF.

The gene calls are TRBV5-1 and TRBJ2-1, with 8 bases matching TRBD1. In germline, CDR1 is SGHRS, CDR2 YFSETQ. The V and J ends lost 0 bases and 9 bases, in that order; junction bases with no gene match: 11. This CDR3 spans 16 amino acids. The CDR3 reads CASSLAQGQGHGEQFF. CDR3 nucleotide sequence: TGCGCCAGCAGCTTGGCCCAAGGACAGGGCCACGGTGAGCAGTTCTTC. The full variable domain, completed using reference TRBV5-1 and TRBJ2-1, is KAGVTQTPRYLIKTRGQQVTLSCSPISGHRSVSWYQQTPGQGLQFLFEYFSETQRNKGNFPGRFSGRQFSNSRSEMNVSTLELGDSALYLCASSLAQGQGHGEQFFGPGTRLTVL.

The genes are TRBV25-1 and TRBJ2-7, with a possible D match to TRBD2 (6 bases). With 4 bases removed from V and 4 bases from J, the gap between germline ends came to 20 bases. CDR1 and CDR2 from the germline V gene are MGHDK and SYGVNS. The CDR3 length is 16 residues. The CDR3: CASSVTLAVGIYEQYF. The CDR3 DNA reads TGTGCCAGCAGTGTGACCTTAGCGGTCGGGATATACGAGCAGTACTTC.

This chain links TRBV9 with TRBJ2-3; no clear D. This CDR3 spans 12 amino acids. Germline CDR1 SGDLS, CDR2 YYNGEE. Trimming stripped 3 bases from V and 2 bases from J, with 4 bases between. The CDR3 DNA follows: TGTGCCAGCAGCGGGTACACAGATACGCAGTATTTT. Translating it yields CASSGYTDTQYF.

This clone was detected only once. This chain joins TRBV18 and TRBJ1-2, with D hard to call. The V end was cut by 3 bases, the J end by 5 bases, with 7 bases between. Per germline, CDR1 KGHSH and CDR2 LQKENI. The CDR3 sequence is 12 residues long. CDR3 in amino acids: CASSPYKYGYTF. DNA for the CDR3: TGTGCCAGCTCACCGTACAAATATGGCTACACCTTC.

The chain couples TRBV19 to TRBJ2-1; TRBD1 matches at 8 bases. J was trimmed by 7 bases and V by 3 bases; bases with no gene match: 11. Germline CDR1 reads LNHDA; CDR2 reads SQIVND (reference sequence). The CDR3 is made up of 16 amino acids. The chain's CDR3 is CASSIGLDRGLNEQFF. CDR3 coding DNA: TGTGCCAGTAGTATCGGTCTCGACAGGGGTTTAAATGAGCAGTTCTTC.

The CDR3 is CASSLPNRRRLNIPLHF. The CDR3 coding sequence is TGTGCCAGCAGTTTACCCAACAGGCGGCGTCTTAATATACCCCTCCACTTT. The V gene is TRBV28, the J gene TRBJ1-6; tentatively, D is TRBD1 (5 bases). With 2 bases removed from V and 12 bases from J, the gap between germline ends came to 23 bases. Looked up from germline, CDR1 is MDHEN and CDR2 is SYDVKM. CDR3 size: 17 residues.

The CDR3, as DNA: TGCGCCAGCAGACCTACAGGGGGGAACGAGCAGTACTTC. Amino acid sequence: CASRPTGGNEQYF. The chain employs TRBV4-1 and TRBJ2-7; 8 bases align to TRBD1. The CDR3 spans 13 residues. Germline V CDR1 and CDR2: MGHRA, YSYEKL. V gave up 6 bases and J gave up 5 bases; unmatched junction bases: 6.

The rearrangement joins TRBV6-5 to TRBJ1-1, with a weak D call TRBD1 (5 bases). This CDR3 spans 15 amino acids. The V and J ends lost 5 bases and 1 base respectively, with 14 bases between them. Germline CDR1 reads MNHEY; CDR2 reads SVGAGI. The CDR3 coding sequence is TGTGCCAGCAGTCGCAGGGACCGACGGAACACTGAAGCTTTCTTT. Amino acid sequence: CASSRRDRRNTEAFF.